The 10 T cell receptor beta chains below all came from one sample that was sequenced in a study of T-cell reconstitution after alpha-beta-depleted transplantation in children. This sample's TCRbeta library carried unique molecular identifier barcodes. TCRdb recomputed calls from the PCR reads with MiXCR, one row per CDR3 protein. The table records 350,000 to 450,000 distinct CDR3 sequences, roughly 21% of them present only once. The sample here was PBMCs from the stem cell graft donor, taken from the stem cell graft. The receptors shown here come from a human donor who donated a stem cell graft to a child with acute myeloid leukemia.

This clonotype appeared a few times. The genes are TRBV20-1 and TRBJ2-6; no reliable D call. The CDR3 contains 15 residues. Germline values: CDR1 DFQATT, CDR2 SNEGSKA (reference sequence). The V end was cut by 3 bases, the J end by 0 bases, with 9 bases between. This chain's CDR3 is CSASPRTSGANVLTF. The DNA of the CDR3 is TGCAGTGCTAGTCCCAGGACCTCTGGGGCCAACGTCCTGACTTTC.

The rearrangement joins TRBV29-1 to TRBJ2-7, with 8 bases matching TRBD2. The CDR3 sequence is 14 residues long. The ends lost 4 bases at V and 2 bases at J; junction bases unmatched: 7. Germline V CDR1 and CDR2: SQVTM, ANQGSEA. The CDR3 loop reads CSVVGRGDTYEQYF. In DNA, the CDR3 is TGCAGCGTTGTTGGGCGGGGGGATACCTACGAGCAGTACTTC.

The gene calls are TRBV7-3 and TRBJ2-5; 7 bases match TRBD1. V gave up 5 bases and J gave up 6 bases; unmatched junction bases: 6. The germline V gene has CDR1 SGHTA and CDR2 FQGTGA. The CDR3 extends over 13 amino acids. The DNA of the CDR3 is TGTGCCAGCAGCCCGGGACAGTCCCAGACCCAGTACTTC. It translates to CASSPGQSQTQYF.

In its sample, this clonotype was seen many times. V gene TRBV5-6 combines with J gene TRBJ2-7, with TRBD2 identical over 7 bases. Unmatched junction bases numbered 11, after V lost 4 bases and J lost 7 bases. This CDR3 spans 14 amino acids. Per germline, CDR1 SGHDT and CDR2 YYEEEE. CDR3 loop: CASSPGASGPEQYF. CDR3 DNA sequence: TGTGCCAGCAGCCCCGGGGCTAGCGGACCGGAGCAGTACTTC.

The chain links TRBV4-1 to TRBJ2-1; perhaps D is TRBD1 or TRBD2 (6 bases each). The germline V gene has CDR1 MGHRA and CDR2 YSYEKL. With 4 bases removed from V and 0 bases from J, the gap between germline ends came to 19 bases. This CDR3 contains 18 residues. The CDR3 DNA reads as TGCGCCAGCAGCCTCCAGGGGCCCCGGGAGACCTCCTACAATGAGCAGTTCTTC. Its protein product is CASSLQGPRETSYNEQFF.

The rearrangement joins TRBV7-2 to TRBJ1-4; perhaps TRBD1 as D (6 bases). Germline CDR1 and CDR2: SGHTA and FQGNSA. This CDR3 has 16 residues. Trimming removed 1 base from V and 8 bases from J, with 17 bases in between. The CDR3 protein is CASSLVPTGLGEKLFF. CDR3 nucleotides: TGTGCCAGCAGCTTAGTACCTACAGGGCTGGGGGAAAAACTGTTTTTT.

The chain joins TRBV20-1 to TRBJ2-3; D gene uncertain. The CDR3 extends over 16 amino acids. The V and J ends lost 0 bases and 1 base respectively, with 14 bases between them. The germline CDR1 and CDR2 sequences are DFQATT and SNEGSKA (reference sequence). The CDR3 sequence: CSARDPGGSGTDTQYF. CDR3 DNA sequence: TGCAGTGCTAGAGACCCCGGCGGAAGCGGCACAGATACGCAGTATTTT.

The chain's CDR3 is CASSLFQGLAGASSYNEQFF. The CDR3 region has the DNA TGTGCCAGCAGTTTGTTCCAAGGACTAGCGGGAGCAAGCTCCTACAATGAGCAGTTCTTC. V usage is TRBV12-3 or TRBV12-4 and J usage is TRBJ2-1; 13 nucleotides agree with TRBD2. V was pared by 3 bases and J by 0 bases, with 11 bases of the junction left unmatched. The CDR3 spans 20 residues.

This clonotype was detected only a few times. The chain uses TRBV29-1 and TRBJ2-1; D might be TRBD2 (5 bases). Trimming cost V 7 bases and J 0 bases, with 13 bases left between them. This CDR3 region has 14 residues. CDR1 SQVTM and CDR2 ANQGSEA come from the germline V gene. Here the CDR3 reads CSALVGSSYNEQFF. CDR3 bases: TGCAGCGCACTCGTGGGGAGCTCCTACAATGAGCAGTTCTTC.

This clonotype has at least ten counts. The CDR3 sequence: CASSQVLADYNEQFF. The CDR3 region has the DNA TGCGCCAGCAGCCAAGTACTAGCCGACTACAATGAGCAGTTCTTC. The chain recombines TRBV4-3 with TRBJ2-1; tentatively, D is TRBD2 (6 bases). The CDR3 is 15 residues long. V gave up 1 base and J gave up 3 bases, with 10 bases separating them. CDR1 and CDR2 (germline): LGHNA, YSLEER.